The 23 T cell receptor beta chains presented below share a single source sample, sequenced in a study of radiotherapy plus CTLA-4 blockade in lung cancer. This table comes from immunoSEQ multiplex PCR, and its TCRdb copy is limited to in-frame clones, with some not included. Of 65,000 to 90,000 clones in the sample, roughly 84% are singletons; the top ten hold 40%. This material consisted of peripheral blood, taken from a patient treated with radiotherapy plus ipilimumab. The source is a human donor with non-small cell lung cancer that progressed on radiotherapy plus ipilimumab.

This clone was detected only a few times. The rearrangement links TRBV7-9 to TRBJ1-1, with a possible D match to TRBD1 (6 bases). This CDR3 is built from 13 residues. Trimming removed 5 bases at V and 7 bases at J, with 14 bases between. CDR1 is SEHNR and CDR2 is FQNEAQ in the germline V gene (reference sequence). The CDR3 spells CASSERNRDEAFF. The DNA for the CDR3 is TGTGCCAGCAGCGAGCGTAACAGGGATGAAGCTTTCTTT.

This clone was counted a few times. The V call is TRBV5-1, the J call TRBJ2-1, with 9 bases fitting TRBD2. Trimming cost V 5 bases and J 4 bases; bases outside gene matches: 4. Germline-derived CDR1 and CDR2 are SGHRS and YFSETQ. The CDR3 consists of 14 residues. CDR3 bases: TGCGCCAGCAGTGCGGGAGGGGAGTACAATGAGCAGTTCTTC. It codes for CASSAGGEYNEQFF.

This rearrangement joins TRBV30 to TRBJ1-3; no definite D call. Trimming pared 2 bases from V and 0 bases from J, leaving 11 bases between. The CDR3 totals 15 residues. Germline CDR1 GTSNPN, CDR2 SVGIG (reference sequence). The CDR3 bases are TGTGCCTGGAGTCCCACCCTGAGCTCTGGAAACACCATATATTTT. It encodes CAWSPTLSSGNTIYF.

The chain joins TRBV11-2 to TRBJ1-2; D is undetermined. The CDR3 has 12 amino acids. Germline V CDR1 and CDR2: SGHAT, FQNNGV. V was shortened by 5 bases and J by 8 bases, with 12 bases between the two germline ends. CDR3 nucleotides: TGTGCCAGCAGCCCAGGCCTAGGGGGCTACACCTTC. Translated: CASSPGLGGYTF.

This clone was seen more than once but under ten times. The chain combines TRBV5-1 with TRBJ2-5, with 11 bases matching TRBD2. This CDR3 spans 18 amino acids. The trim removed 1 base at V and 8 bases at J, leaving 16 bases unmatched. Looked up from germline, CDR1 is SGHRS and CDR2 is YFSETQ. The CDR3 reads CASSLIPISGRALGTQYF. CDR3 coding DNA: TGCGCCAGCAGCTTGATACCTATTAGCGGGAGGGCCCTCGGCACCCAGTACTTC.

The rearrangement uses TRBV30 and TRBJ2-1; weak D call: TRBD1 (6 bases). Germline V lookup: CDR1 GTSNPN, CDR2 SVGIG (reference sequence). The CDR3 covers 15 residues. Trimming removed 3 bases at V and 4 bases at J, with 16 bases between. In DNA form, the CDR3 reads TGTGCCTGGAGGGGGACAACCCGAACTTACAATGAGCAGTTCTTC. Its translation: CAWRGTTRTYNEQFF.

V gene TRBV14 combines with J gene TRBJ1-1; D unresolved. V was trimmed by 0 bases and J by 1 base, leaving 9 bases between them. There are 15 residues in the CDR3. The V gene's germline CDR1 is SGHDN and CDR2 FVKESK. The DNA for the CDR3 is TGTGCCAGCAGCCAAGAGGAGGGAGCGAACACTGAAGCTTTCTTT. It encodes CASSQEEGANTEAFF.

The rearrangement uses TRBV28 and TRBJ1-3; 10 bases agree with TRBD1. The V segment lost 5 bases and the J segment 2 bases; nucleotides outside the gene matches: 9. Germline CDR1 is MDHEN and CDR2 is SYDVKM. This CDR3 comprises 17 residues. CDR3 in amino acids: CASSTPGQGLTGNTIYF. The DNA for the CDR3 is TGTGCCAGCAGTACCCCGGGACAGGGGTTGACTGGAAACACCATATATTTT.

This clone was seen only a few times. Because the CDR3 is missing its conserved closing phenylalanine or tryptophan, this is likely a read error. This rearrangement joins TRBV30 to TRBJ2-7, with TRBD2 matching 7 bases. Germline CDR1 GTSNPN, CDR2 SVGIG (reference sequence). Losses at the gene ends were 2 bases for V and 9 bases for J; bases not matched to a gene: 7. The CDR3 has 12 amino acids. CDR3: CAWSPDGGGQYG. CDR3 nucleotide sequence: TGTGCCTGGAGTCCGGATGGGGGGGGGCAGTACGGC.

The chain employs TRBV5-1 and TRBJ2-2; the D call may be TRBD1 or TRBD2 (5 bases each). Per germline, CDR1 SGHRS and CDR2 YFSETQ. The V and J ends lost 5 bases and 6 bases respectively, with 14 bases between them. This CDR3 is 14 amino acids long. The CDR3 is CASSRYEGPGELFF. For the CDR3, the DNA is TGCGCCAGCAGTCGTTACGAGGGGCCCGGGGAGCTGTTTTTT.

The rearrangement uses TRBV30 and TRBJ1-4; D ambiguous. Germline V gene data show CDR1 as GTSNPN and CDR2 as SVGIG (reference sequence). The CDR3 extends over 15 amino acids. With 0 bases removed from V and 4 bases from J, the gap between germline ends came to 12 bases. In nucleotides, the CDR3 is TGTGCCTGGAGTGTTACGGGGTTCGTTAATGAAAAACTGTTTTTT. Residues: CAWSVTGFVNEKLFF.

V and J are TRBV10-3 and TRBJ2-3; 13 bases map to TRBD2. V lost 6 bases, J lost 2 bases, and 2 bases stayed unmatched. The CDR3 contains 15 residues. Germline loops: CDR1 ENHRY, CDR2 SYGVKD. CDR3 nucleotides: TGTGCCATCAGGGGACTAGCGGGAACCACAGATACGCAGTATTTT. Translation gives CAIRGLAGTTDTQYF.

This CDR3 reads CASSPLTENTEAFF. The CDR3 coding sequence is TGTGCCAGCTCACCATTGACCGAAAACACTGAAGCTTTCTTT. V and J are TRBV18 and TRBJ1-1; D remains ambiguous. Trimming pared 2 bases from V and 2 bases from J, leaving 9 bases between. Germline CDR1 is KGHSH and CDR2 is LQKENI. The CDR3 is 14 residues long.

The chain recombines TRBV27 with TRBJ2-7, with 13 bases aligning to TRBD2. Germline V gives CDR1 MNHEY, CDR2 SMNVEV (reference sequence). V was clipped by 6 bases and J by 8 bases; unmatched bases: 13. The CDR3 extends over 16 amino acids. As DNA, the CDR3 is TGTGCCAGCAGAAAATGGACTAGCGGGAGCGGCGGTAAGCAGTACTTC. Translation gives CASRKWTSGSGGKQYF.

This clone was found a few times. The chain is built from TRBV18 and TRBJ2-6; TRBD1 is a possible D gene (6 bases). V dropped 3 bases and J dropped 2 bases, with 14 bases sitting between them. The CDR3 totals 17 residues. Germline lookup yields CDR1 KGHSH and CDR2 LQKENI. DNA of the CDR3: TGTGCCAGCTCACCGCCAGAGGGGGTGACTGGGGCCAACGTCCTGACTTTC. Its translation: CASSPPEGVTGANVLTF.

The chain joins TRBV7-2 to TRBJ2-3, with D possibly matching TRBD1 (6 bases). The CDR3 is 15 amino acids. Per germline, CDR1 SGHTA and CDR2 FQGNSA. Trimming left V 4 bases short and J 1 base short, with 12 bases between. In DNA form, the CDR3 reads TGTGCCAGCAGCTCTCTACAGGGTCGCACAGATACGCAGTATTTT. Its translation is CASSSLQGRTDTQYF. Full variable domain (outside the CDR3, taken from reference TRBV7-2 and TRBJ2-3): GAGVSQSPSNKVTEKGKDVELRCDPISGHTALYWYRQSLGQGLEFLIYFQGNSAPDKSGLPSDRFSAERTGGSVSTLTIQRTQQEDSAVYLCASSSLQGRTDTQYFGPGTRLTVL.

This chain joins TRBV4-1 and TRBJ1-4; D call uncertain. This CDR3 spans 14 amino acids. The ends were cut back, 4 bases at V and 8 bases at J, with 14 bases in the middle. Looked up from germline, CDR1 is MGHRA and CDR2 is YSYEKL. CDR3 sequence (DNA): TGCGCCAGCAGCCCGGGTCTTAAGAGGGAAAAACTGTTTTTT. Translated, it gives CASSPGLKREKLFF.

The rearrangement links TRBV4-1 to TRBJ2-3; D is perhaps TRBD2 (6 bases). Trimming left V 0 bases short and J 6 bases short, with 13 bases between. The CDR3 totals 15 residues. Germline values: CDR1 MGHRA, CDR2 YSYEKL. In nucleotides, the CDR3 is TGCGCCAGCAGCCAAGAAGGAACCGGGAGCGATACGCAGTATTTT. Translation: CASSQEGTGSDTQYF.

This chain connects TRBV5-4 to TRBJ2-1; 9 bases fit TRBD2. J was trimmed by 5 bases and V by 4 bases; bases with no gene match: 7. Germline lookup yields CDR1 SGHNT and CDR2 YYREEE (reference sequence). The CDR3 totals 15 residues. CDR3 nucleotide sequence: TGTGCCAGCAGCCCCCCTAGCGGGATGAACAATGAGCAGTTCTTC. Its protein product is CASSPPSGMNNEQFF.

This clone was observed a few times. The chain has TRBV10-2 and TRBJ2-5; TRBD2 aligns across 7 bases. V gave up 3 bases and J gave up 0 bases; unmatched junction bases: 10. This CDR3 is built from 17 residues. From germline, CDR1 is WSHSY and CDR2 SAAADI. The CDR3 bases are TGCGCCAGCAGTGATTTACGGAAGAGCGGGAACCAAGAGACCCAGTACTTC. It is translated as CASSDLRKSGNQETQYF.

The V and J genes are TRBV10-1 and TRBJ2-2; no definite D call. This CDR3 has 12 amino acids. The germline V gene encodes CDR1 WNHNN and CDR2 SYGVQD (reference sequence). With 4 bases removed from V and 4 bases from J, the gap between germline ends came to 4 bases. For the CDR3, the DNA is TGCGCCAGCAGTGTAAGCACCGGGGAGCTGTTTTTT. It specifies CASSVSTGELFF.

This chain joins TRBV11-2 and TRBJ1-4, with D possibly matching TRBD1 (5 bases). Germline V gene lookup returns CDR1 SGHAT and CDR2 FQNNGV. With 3 bases removed from V and 8 bases from J, the gap between germline ends came to 16 bases. The CDR3 is 15 residues long. The chain's CDR3 is CASSLRMGVKEKLFF. In DNA, the CDR3 is TGTGCCAGCAGCTTGAGGATGGGGGTTAAGGAAAAACTGTTTTTT.

The J gene is TRBJ1-1, the V gene TRBV6-5; no firm D call. This CDR3 has 14 amino acids. Germline lookup yields CDR1 MNHEY and CDR2 SVGAGI. V was pared by 8 bases and J by 1 base, with 14 bases between. CDR3: CASQIVHPNTEAFF. The CDR3 DNA sequence: TGTGCCAGCCAAATCGTGCACCCGAACACTGAAGCTTTCTTT.